These T cell receptor beta chains were read from a single sample in a study of regulatory T cells in long-lasting Graves disease. TCRdb passed the multiplex PCR reads through MiXCR, listing each CDR3 protein once. The table includes roughly 360,000 distinct CDR3 sequences, roughly 24% detected once. The sequences come from peripheral blood mononuclear cells (PBMCs), collected when the disease was refractory, from a patient treated with antithyroid drugs. Receptors originate from a woman aged 40 to 49 with Graves disease. CDR3s include the opening cysteine and the closing phenylalanine or tryptophan. A D gene is named only where the DNA matches it firmly. The size field is filled for only some rows; it gives once, few, many or a size class.

CDR3 protein: CASSPWTSGRTRREQYF
CDR3 DNA: TGTGCCAGCAGCCCTTGGACTAGCGGGAGGACGAGGAGAGAGCAGTACTTC
D gene: TRBD2
clone size: many
V gene: TRBV5-6
J gene: TRBJ2-7

CDR3 protein: CASSFSPVLGSEQYF
CDR3 DNA: TGTGCCAGCAGCTTCTCCCCAGTCCTGGGTTCCGAGCAGTACTTC
D gene: .
clone size: many
V gene: TRBV11-2
J gene: TRBJ2-7

CDR3 protein: CASSFHPGWGLQTHEQYF
CDR3 DNA: TGTGCCAGCAGCTTTCATCCCGGGTGGGGCCTCCAGACCCACGAGCAGTACTTC
D gene: .
clone size: .
V gene: TRBV7-8
J gene: TRBJ2-7

CDR3 protein: CASSREEVSPLHF
CDR3 DNA: TGTGCCAGCAGCCGGGAGGAGGTTTCACCCCTCCACTTT
D gene: .
clone size: .
V gene: TRBV6-1
J gene: TRBJ1-6

CDR3 protein: CASSLTHHPQETQYF
CDR3 DNA: TGTGCCAGCAGTTTAACCCACCACCCCCAAGAGACCCAGTACTTC
D gene: .
clone size: many
V gene: TRBV12-3/TRBV12-4
J gene: TRBJ2-5

CDR3 protein: CASTLSQTTGSYGYTF
CDR3 DNA: TGTGCCAGCACCTTATCCCAGACAACAGGGAGCTATGGCTACACCTTC
D gene: .
clone size: many
V gene: TRBV6-1
J gene: TRBJ1-2

CDR3 protein: CASRWGALFRDTGELFF
CDR3 DNA: TGTGCCAGCAGGTGGGGGGCGCTTTTTCGGGACACCGGGGAGCTGTTTTTT
D gene: .
clone size: few
V gene: TRBV28
J gene: TRBJ2-2

CDR3 protein: CSARDRTPYEQYF
CDR3 DNA: TGCAGTGCTAGAGATAGAACCCCCTACGAGCAGTACTTC
D gene: .
clone size: few
V gene: TRBV20-1
J gene: TRBJ2-7

CDR3 protein: CASSSLLPGQSPKNIQYF
CDR3 DNA: TGTGCCAGCAGTTCTCTCCTCCCGGGACAGTCTCCTAAAAACATTCAGTACTTC
D gene: TRBD1
clone size: many
V gene: TRBV28
J gene: TRBJ2-4

CDR3 protein: CASSSVGFGRGSYEQYF
CDR3 DNA: TGTGCCAGCAGCTCGGTGGGGTTTGGACGGGGCTCCTACGAGCAGTACTTC
D gene: .
clone size: .
V gene: TRBV2
J gene: TRBJ2-7

CDR3 protein: CATSRGGAGELFF
CDR3 DNA: TGTGCCACCAGCAGAGGAGGGGCCGGGGAGCTGTTTTTT
D gene: .
clone size: .
V gene: TRBV15
J gene: TRBJ2-2

CDR3 protein: CASSSPEVAQYLYNEQFF
CDR3 DNA: TGTGCCAGCAGCTCCCCTGAGGTCGCTCAATACCTCTACAATGAGCAGTTCTTC
D gene: .
clone size: few
V gene: TRBV11-2
J gene: TRBJ2-1

CDR3 protein: CASSEALGQSLWGTF
CDR3 DNA: TGTGCCAGCAGTGAAGCGCTGGGACAGTCTCTATGGGGGACCTTC
D gene: TRBD1
clone size: many
V gene: TRBV6-1
J gene: TRBJ1-2

CDR3 protein: CASSLDRVSGNTTYF
CDR3 DNA: TGTGCCAGCAGCTTAGACCGTGTCTCTGGAAACACCACATATTTT
D gene: .
clone size: .
V gene: TRBV7-2
J gene: TRBJ1-3